The source of this T cell receptor beta chain is a study of blood T cell repertoires in COVID-19. Study-level background: Acute-phase and convalescent COVID-19 samples originated in the United States, Italy and Spain.

Authors' methods: The assay estimated nucleated cells by amplifying reference gene primers. Only in-frame clones appear in the TCRdb table, and some are missing; sequencing was by immunoSEQ multiplex PCR. That table furnishes V, J and clone size, whereas the DNA furnished D and trimming. The sample records around 200,000 clones, approximately 90% being singletons. Germline CDR1 reads SGHNT; CDR2 reads YENEEA. The CDR3 spans 16 residues. V lost 4 bases and J 0 bases, leaving 16 bases between the germline ends. The rearrangement uses TRBV11-3 and TRBJ2-7, with D tentatively TRBD1 (6 bases). This receptor was identified in a young man with acute or convalescent COVID-19. Sequenced material: peripheral blood. The CDR3, as DNA: TGTGCCAGCAGCTCTCGGATGGGACAAAGCTCCTACGAGCAGTACTTC. This translates into CASSSRMGQSSYEQYF.